This T cell receptor (beta chain) was captured by sequencing in a study of shared clonotypes between healthy human individuals. Per the original methods: Filtering differed for immunoSEQ, which gave only junction sequences without quality scores. Clones were read by immunoSEQ multiplex PCR, and TCRdb kept only the in-frame ones, dropping some. Clonal size and the V and J genes are those of that table, whereas D and trimming came from the DNA. This repertoire shows some 2,100,000 clones, roughly 91% found once; its top ten account for approximately 1.7%. It was CD45RO-negative cells, positively selected for CCR7, that made up naive CD8 cells, with terminally differentiated effector memory CD45RA+ cells excluded. CDR3 size: 13 residues. Trimming left V 3 bases short and J 4 bases short, with 8 bases between. From germline, CDR1 is LNHNV and CDR2 YYDKDF (reference sequence). This clone has only one observation. Its specificity is unknown.

Study outcomes and limitations: The study drew on few donors, limiting represented genetic and exposure-history diversity.

The sequence derives from a man younger than 35 in good health. Some clones in this sample may be carry-over from other donors' samples. Sequenced input: naive CD8+ T cells from PBMCs. The rearrangement uses TRBV15 and TRBJ2-3; possibly TRBD1 or TRBD2 for D (5 bases each). In nucleotides, the CDR3 is TGTGCCACCAGCAGGGGGGACGCAGATACGCAGTATTTT. Protein: CATSRGDADTQYF.